The 25 T cell receptor beta chains below all came from one sample that was sequenced in a study of blood T cell repertoires in COVID-19. Using immunoSEQ multiplex PCR, the repertoire was profiled, and TCRdb retains in-frame clones only, with some absent. Of around 110,000 clones in the sample, approximately 82% are singletons; the top ten hold about 2.1%. Sequenced material: peripheral blood. These receptors came from a man aged 25-45 years with acute or convalescent COVID-19.

There are a few counts of this clone. The chain has TRBV7-2 and TRBJ1-3, with TRBD1 as a possible D gene (6 bases). The CDR3 runs 17 residues. Trimming pared 4 bases from V and 0 bases from J, leaving 16 bases between. Germline CDR1 reads SGHTA; CDR2 reads FQGNSA. CDR3 coding DNA: TGTGCCAGCAGCTCAAAACGGGACACCCTCTCTGGAAACACCATATATTTT. Its translation is CASSSKRDTLSGNTIYF.

In this sample, this clone turned up once. The chain uses TRBV12-3 or TRBV12-4 and TRBJ1-1, with D hard to call. V was clipped by 10 bases and J by 4 bases, with 16 bases between them. There are 13 residues in the CDR3. Written as DNA, the CDR3 is TGTGCCACCCTTGGTTTGGGGAGCACTGAAGCTTTCTTT. Translated: CATLGLGSTEAFF.

This chain connects TRBV7-9 to TRBJ1-5; tentative D call: TRBD1 (5 bases). The CDR3 has 15 residues. The germline V and J ends were trimmed by 5 bases and 0 bases, with 11 bases remaining between them. Germline CDR1 SEHNR, CDR2 FQNEAQ (reference sequence). CDR3 sequence (DNA): TGTGCCAGCAGCGTGGGGACTGATAGCAATCAGCCCCAGCATTTT. Its translation: CASSVGTDSNQPQHF.

The J gene is TRBJ1-1, the V gene TRBV4-3; no reliable D call. The V and J ends lost 0 bases and 5 bases respectively, with 7 bases between them. The CDR3 spans 13 residues. The germline CDR1 and CDR2 sequences are LGHNA and YSLEER. This CDR3 is CASSQDRQTEAFF. In DNA, the CDR3 is TGCGCCAGCAGCCAAGATCGTCAGACTGAAGCTTTCTTT.

The CDR3 loop reads CASEISGQGYTF. The CDR3 region has the DNA TGTGCCAGCGAAATTTCAGGGCAAGGCTACACCTTC. The chain carries TRBV25-1 and TRBJ1-2, with D perhaps TRBD1 (5 bases). V dropped 8 bases and J dropped 8 bases, with 15 bases sitting between them. CDR1 is MGHDK, CDR2 SYGVNS, per germline. This CDR3 is built from 12 residues.

The chain is built from TRBV10-1 and TRBJ2-7; perhaps TRBD2 as D (5 bases). This CDR3 has 15 residues. Trimming cost V 9 bases and J 0 bases, with 18 bases left between them. In germline, CDR1 is WNHNN, CDR2 SYGVQD (reference sequence). The CDR3 region has the DNA TGCGCCAGAACCCAGAAGGACTTGAGCTCCTACGAGCAGTACGTC. This codes for CARTQKDLSSYEQYV.

This clone was detected many times. V gene TRBV27 combines with J gene TRBJ1-1; D is perhaps TRBD1 (6 bases). The V gene lost 4 bases and the J gene lost 10 bases, with 13 bases spanning the gap. This CDR3 has 12 residues. Germline loops: CDR1 MNHEY, CDR2 SMNVEV (reference sequence). The CDR3 spells CASSYPGQRAFF. CDR3 sequence (DNA): TGTGCCAGCAGTTACCCGGGACAACGAGCTTTCTTT.

V gene TRBV5-5 combines with J gene TRBJ1-5; 7 bases are a match to TRBD1. J gave up 0 bases and V 4 bases, and 4 bases lay outside the gene matches. The CDR3 contains 15 residues. The germline V gene has CDR1 SGHKS and CDR2 YYEKEE (reference sequence). The CDR3 protein is CASSSRGDSNQPQHF. CDR3 bases: TGTGCCAGCAGCAGCAGGGGGGATAGCAATCAGCCCCAGCATTTT.

This rearrangement joins TRBV4-1 to TRBJ1-2; maybe TRBD1 (5 bases). The germline V gene encodes CDR1 MGHRA and CDR2 YSYEKL. This CDR3 is 15 amino acids long. Trimming shortened V by 5 bases and J by 2 bases, and 15 bases separated the two germline ends. The CDR3 DNA reads TGCGCCAGCAGCGCTTTTCTTGACAGCAACTATGGCTACACCTTC. Translation: CASSAFLDSNYGYTF.

The chain combines TRBV5-1 with TRBJ2-2; D is possibly TRBD2 (5 bases). Trimming removed 1 base from V and 3 bases from J, with 13 bases in between. The germline V gene has CDR1 SGHRS and CDR2 YFSETQ. This CDR3 has 16 residues. CDR3 in DNA: TGCGCCAGCAGCTTGTATGTCAGGCGGGACACCGGGGAGCTGTTTTTT. Translation: CASSLYVRRDTGELFF.

The V call is TRBV18, the J call TRBJ2-3, with 10 nucleotides matching TRBD2. The germline V gene encodes CDR1 KGHSH and CDR2 LQKENI. After removal of 3 bases from V and 2 bases from J, the junction contained 14 bases not matched to a gene. CDR3 length equals 19 residues. In DNA form, the CDR3 reads TGTGCCAGCTCACCCGCGGTTTTTATAGCGGGAGGCCACACAGATACGCAGTATTTT. Translation: CASSPAVFIAGGHTDTQYF. The variable domain in full, completed from reference TRBV18 and TRBJ2-3, reads NAGVMQNPRHLVRRRGQEARLRCSPMKGHSHVYWYRQLPEEGLKFMVYLQKENIIDESGMPKERFSAEFPKEGPSILRIQQVVRGDSAAYFCASSPAVFIAGGHTDTQYFGPGTRLTVL.

The V call is TRBV15, the J call TRBJ2-1; TRBD2 aligns across 10 bases. The CDR3 is 16 amino acids. V lost 5 bases and J lost 2; bases outside the gene matches: 6. Per the germline V gene, CDR1 is LNHNV and CDR2 is YYDKDF (reference sequence). CDR3 in DNA: TGTGCCACCAGCCCCTTAGCGGGAGGAACCTACAATGAGCAGTTCTTC. Amino acid sequence: CATSPLAGGTYNEQFF.

This chain connects TRBV7-2 to TRBJ1-6; perhaps TRBD1 as D (6 bases). V was cut by 0 bases and J by 4 bases, with 13 bases left in between. The CDR3 is made up of 17 amino acids. Germline CDR1 SGHTA, CDR2 FQGNSA. The CDR3 region has the DNA TGTGCCAGCAGCTTAGCGGGGGGGCGGAGGTATAATTCACCCCTCCACTTT. It translates to CASSLAGGRRYNSPLHF.

J is TRBJ1-1 and V is TRBV2; 9 nucleotides agree with TRBD1. The V gene end was trimmed by 6 bases and the J gene end by 4 bases; junction bases not matched to a gene: 3. Germline values: CDR1 SNHLY, CDR2 FYNNEI. This CDR3 has 13 amino acids. CDR3: CASRGQGSTEAFF. Written as DNA, the CDR3 is TGTGCCAGCAGGGGACAGGGTTCCACTGAAGCTTTCTTT.

The chain joins TRBV25-1 to TRBJ1-3; no clear D gene. This CDR3 spans 16 amino acids. The germline V gene has CDR1 MGHDK and CDR2 SYGVNS. Trimming cost V 0 bases and J 0 bases, with 9 bases left between them. The CDR3: CASSEYGSSSGNTIYF. CDR3 sequence (DNA): TGTGCCAGCAGTGAATATGGTAGTAGCTCTGGAAACACCATATATTTT.

The gene calls are TRBV6-5 and TRBJ2-6; TRBD1 aligns across 7 bases. From germline, CDR1 is MNHEY and CDR2 SVGAGI. V was pared by 3 bases and J by 4 bases, with 6 bases of the junction left unmatched. The CDR3 has 16 amino acids. The CDR3 coding sequence is TGTGCCAGCAGTTATCAGACAGGGACCGGGGCCAACGTCCTGACTTTC. Protein sequence: CASSYQTGTGANVLTF.

This clone was counted between two and nine times. The V call is TRBV21-1, the J call TRBJ1-5. TRBV21-1 is classified as a pseudogene. The CDR3 is 20 amino acids. The CDR3 here is CASSKITRAWWLFTTQPQHF. The CDR3, as DNA: TGTGCCAGCAGCAAAATCACGAGGGCTTGGTGGCTATTTACTACTCAGCCCCAGCATTTT.

This chain links TRBV28 with TRBJ1-6, with 10 bases lining up with TRBD1. This CDR3 has 16 residues. The germline CDR1 and CDR2 sequences are MDHEN and SYDVKM. Unmatched junction bases numbered 9, after V lost 6 bases and J lost 7 bases. DNA for the CDR3: TGTGCCAGCAGCCTAGACAGGGGGCATATAAATTCACCCCTCCACTTT. Translation gives CASSLDRGHINSPLHF.

V and J are TRBV5-4 and TRBJ2-2; 10 nucleotides align to TRBD1. Looked up from germline, CDR1 is SGHNT and CDR2 is YYREEE (reference sequence). J lost 6 bases, V lost 5 bases, and 4 bases had no gene match. The CDR3 has 14 residues. The CDR3: CASRPGQGPGELFF. CDR3 in DNA: TGTGCCAGCAGACCGGGACAGGGGCCCGGGGAGCTGTTTTTT. The complete variable domain, with remaining parts taken from reference TRBV5-4 and TRBJ2-2, reads ETGVTQSPTHLIKTRGQQVTLRCSSQSGHNTVSWYQQALGQGPQFIFQYYREEENGRGNFPPRFSGLQFPNYSSELNVNALELDDSALYLCASRPGQGPGELFFGEGSRLTVL.

V gene TRBV10-1 combines with J gene TRBJ2-1; TRBD2 matches 12 bases. The CDR3 is 16 residues long. CDR1 and CDR2 (germline): WNHNN, SYGVQD (reference sequence). V lost 3 bases, J lost 8 bases, and 8 bases stayed unmatched. The CDR3: CASSDSRTSGMYEQFF. CDR3 nucleotide sequence: TGCGCCAGCAGTGATAGCAGGACTAGCGGGATGTATGAGCAGTTCTTC.

The chain couples TRBV27 to TRBJ2-7; 7 nucleotides agree with TRBD1. Germline V gene sequence: CDR1 MNHEY, CDR2 SMNVEV (reference sequence). V was pared by 4 bases and J by 2 bases, with 11 bases of the junction left unmatched. The CDR3 loop spans 16 amino acids. This chain's CDR3 is CASSYRTGSPTYEQYF. The CDR3, as DNA: TGTGCCAGCAGTTACAGGACAGGCTCTCCTACCTACGAGCAGTACTTC.

There are a few counts of this clone. J is TRBJ2-7 and V is TRBV11-2; TRBD1 matches at 10 bases. The germline V gene has CDR1 SGHAT and CDR2 FQNNGV. With 5 bases clipped from V and 2 bases from J, the junction kept 9 bases outside the gene matches. The CDR3 is 16 amino acids. The CDR3 region is CASSGGQGPYPYEQYF. Here the CDR3 DNA reads TGTGCCAGCAGCGGGGGACAGGGGCCCTACCCCTACGAGCAGTACTTC. Variable domain in full (rest from reference TRBV11-2 and TRBJ2-7): EAGVAQSPRYKIIEKRQSVAFWCNPISGHATLYWYQQILGQGPKLLIQFQNNGVVDDSQLPKDRFSAERLKGVDSTLKIQPAKLEDSAVYLCASSGGQGPYPYEQYFGPGTRLTVT.

This rearrangement joins TRBV5-8 to TRBJ2-6; a weak D match, TRBD1 (6 bases). The CDR3 runs to 15 residues. Germline lookup yields CDR1 SGHTS and CDR2 YDEGEE. V lost 4 bases and J 4 bases, leaving 12 bases between the germline ends. This chain's CDR3 is CASSRTGWGANVLTF. As DNA, the CDR3 is TGTGCCAGCAGCCGAACAGGGTGGGGGGCCAACGTCCTGACTTTC.

This clone has only one observation. Written as DNA, the CDR3 is TGTGCCAGCAGTTCAGGGGTCGCAACTAATGAAAAACTGTTTTTT. This encodes CASSSGVATNEKLFF. The genes are TRBV27 and TRBJ1-4; D perhaps matches TRBD1 (6 bases). The germline V and J ends were trimmed by 4 bases and 0 bases, with 9 bases remaining between them. The germline gives CDR1 MNHEY, CDR2 SMNVEV (reference sequence). The CDR3 loop spans 15 amino acids.

V and J are TRBV5-5 and TRBJ1-4; 11 bases align to TRBD1. The V segment lost 4 bases and the J segment 8 bases; nucleotides outside the gene matches: 7. The CDR3 runs to 15 residues. CDR1 SGHKS and CDR2 YYEKEE come from the germline V gene (reference sequence). The CDR3 bases are TGTGCCAGCAGCCAGTCGGGACAGGGGGTGGAAAAACTGTTTTTT. It encodes CASSQSGQGVEKLFF.